This T cell receptor beta chain was found in a study of blood T cell repertoires in COVID-19. Study-wide background: Acute and convalescent COVID-19 samples came from the United States, Italy and Spain. Nucleic acid was either cDNA or gDNA, and it came from T cells, B-cell-depleted T cells, or PBMCs.

In the source study's methods: For nucleated cells, counts were estimated from reference gene primer amplification. The table came from immunoSEQ multiplex PCR; TCRdb's copy has only in-frame clones and leaves some out. V and J calls and clone size are those listed in that table; D and trimming were worked out from the DNA. The data hold hundreds of thousands of clones, with 60% to 75% observed a single time. Germline V lookup: CDR1 LNHDA, CDR2 SQIVND (reference sequence). V was shortened by 11 bases and J by 5 bases, with 36 bases between the two germline ends. CDR3 size: 19 residues. The sample was peripheral blood. This chain joins TRBV19 and TRBJ1-2; D is uncertain. The sequence came from a woman older than 75 with acute or convalescent COVID-19. For the CDR3, the DNA is TGTGCCCCAGTAGTATATTGTGGGCCCGACCACATTCTTGTTTATGGCTACACCTTC. It codes for CAPVVYCGPDHILVYGYTF.